This entry lists 22 T cell receptor beta chains sequenced from one sample in a study of early T cells in non-severe SARS-CoV-2 infection. TCRdb used MiXCR to reprocess the 5' RACE reads, holding one entry per CDR3 protein. This table holds tens of thousands of distinct CDR3 sequences, roughly a tenth found once. The specimen was whole blood. These receptor sequences come from an adult who was a healthcare worker with PCR-confirmed SARS-CoV-2 infection or an uninfected control (not recorded which).

A few counts support this clonotype. The V gene is TRBV9, the J gene TRBJ2-1; 10 nucleotides align to TRBD2. The CDR3 runs 15 residues. Germline V gene data show CDR1 as SGDLS and CDR2 as YYNGEE. Losses at the gene ends were 3 bases for V and 2 bases for J; bases not matched to a gene: 2. CDR3 residues: CASSASGGTYNEQFF. For the CDR3, the DNA is TGTGCCAGCAGCGCTAGCGGGGGTACCTACAATGAGCAGTTCTTC.

At least ten counts were recorded for this clonotype. The J gene is TRBJ1-2, the V gene TRBV20-1; possibly TRBD1 for D (5 bases). Trimming removed 6 bases from V and 3 bases from J, with 17 bases in between. Germline CDR1 DFQATT, CDR2 SNEGSKA (reference sequence). The CDR3 spans 14 residues. The CDR3 DNA reads TGCAGTGCGCTCCGGCCGGGGACGGACTATGGCTACACCTTC. This encodes CSALRPGTDYGYTF.

The V and J genes are TRBV18 and TRBJ1-4; D remains ambiguous. Between the trimmed V and J ends, which lost 4 bases and 7 bases, there was a span of 7 bases. This CDR3 region has 12 residues. The germline gives CDR1 KGHSH, CDR2 LQKENI. CDR3: CASSQGTEKLFF. CDR3 nucleotides: TGTGCCAGCTCACAGGGTACTGAAAAACTGTTTTTT.

V gene TRBV10-3 combines with J gene TRBJ2-3; the match to TRBD2 covers 11 bases. V trimming: 3 bases; J trimming: 0 bases; junction bases outside the gene matches: 8. Germline assignment: CDR1 ENHRY and CDR2 SYGVKD. This CDR3 contains 18 residues. The chain's CDR3 is CAISEGLAGKTSTDTQYF. CDR3 sequence (DNA): TGTGCCATCAGTGAAGGACTAGCGGGCAAAACTAGCACAGATACGCAGTATTTT.

The chain couples TRBV12-3 or TRBV12-4 to TRBJ1-2; 7 nucleotides line up with TRBD1. V was pared by 1 base and J by 6 bases, with 8 bases of the junction left unmatched. The CDR3 extends over 15 amino acids. The CDR3 sequence: CASSLGGGQVNGYTF. The CDR3 DNA follows: TGTGCCAGCAGTTTAGGGGGAGGACAGGTTAATGGCTACACCTTC.

The chain is built from TRBV20-1 and TRBJ2-7; TRBD2 matches at 10 bases. There are 14 residues in the CDR3. Germline-derived CDR1 and CDR2 are DFQATT and SNEGSKA (reference sequence). The V and J ends lost 7 bases and 6 bases, in that order; junction bases with no gene match: 12. CDR3 nucleotides: TGCAGTGGGTCCTCGTCTAGCGGGGGTCTCGAGCAGTACTTC. It translates to CSGSSSSGGLEQYF.

This clonotype appeared many times. The gene calls are TRBV28 and TRBJ2-7; D may be TRBD1 (6 bases). The CDR3 consists of 12 residues. V lost 9 bases and J 2 bases, leaving 11 bases between the germline ends. CDR1 MDHEN and CDR2 SYDVKM come from the germline V gene. The CDR3 nucleotides are TGTGCCAGTTCCGGGACACCCTACGAGCAGTACTTC. Amino acid sequence: CASSGTPYEQYF.

This clonotype was counted between two and nine times. The chain joins TRBV10-3 to TRBJ1-3, with unresolved D. Germline V CDR1 and CDR2: ENHRY, SYGVKD. V lost 3 bases and J lost 5, with 11 bases in between. The CDR3 spans 14 residues. As DNA, the CDR3 is TGTGCCATCAGTGACTTGACGAGAAGAAACACCATATATTTT. Its protein product is CAISDLTRRNTIYF.

This clonotype was detected many times. This CDR3 fails to terminate in the conserved phenylalanine or tryptophan, so it likely reflects a read error. It is unclear where the CDR3 begins or ends on the DNA, so no DNA is shown, and the CDR3 is as TCRdb lists it. The rearrangement uses TRBV10-1 and TRBJ1-2; the D segment call TRBD1 is taken from the table without a DNA check. 11 amino acids form the CDR3, both terminal residues included. From germline, CDR1 is WNHNN and CDR2 SYGVQD (reference sequence). This chain's CDR3 is CAGRSWSLGTI.

This clonotype was found many times. This chain uses TRBV7-9 with TRBJ1-1, with a tentative D call TRBD1 (5 bases). CDR3 size: 14 residues. The germline gives CDR1 SEHNR, CDR2 FQNEAQ (reference sequence). V lost 1 base, J lost 11 bases, and 17 bases lay in between. CDR3 sequence (DNA): TGTGCCAGCAGCTTAGGGCGCCAGGGCAACAGGGCTTTCTTT. The encoded protein is CASSLGRQGNRAFF.

This clonotype was seen a few times. J is TRBJ2-6 and V is TRBV30; D remains unclear. V shed 3 bases and J shed 0 bases, with 3 bases lying between them. Germline assignment: CDR1 GTSNPN and CDR2 SVGIG (reference sequence). CDR3 size: 13 residues. In DNA form, the CDR3 reads TGTGCCTGGAGACACTCTGGGGCCAACGTCCTGACTTTC. This translates into CAWRHSGANVLTF.

This rearrangement joins TRBV29-1 to TRBJ1-2, with D hard to call. Looked up from germline, CDR1 is SQVTM and CDR2 is ANQGSEA. Trimming removed 8 bases from V and 5 bases from J, with 15 bases in between. The CDR3 length is 12 residues. The CDR3 loop reads CSTAQSGYGYTF. In nucleotides, the CDR3 is TGCAGCACGGCCCAGTCCGGGTATGGCTACACCTTC.

This clonotype was seen repeatedly, ten times or more. J is TRBJ1-5 and V is TRBV19; no definite D call. The CDR3 loop spans 13 amino acids. V dropped 7 bases and J dropped 0 bases, with 7 bases sitting between them. Germline CDR1 reads LNHDA; CDR2 reads SQIVND (reference sequence). The DNA of the CDR3 is TGTGCCAGTACCCCACATAGCAATCAGCCCCAGCATTTT. The encoded protein is CASTPHSNQPQHF.

This clonotype was seen at least ten times. The chain couples TRBV9 to TRBJ2-2, with 7 bases aligning to TRBD1. This CDR3 region has 16 residues. Per the germline V gene, CDR1 is SGDLS and CDR2 is YYNGEE. V lost 4 bases to trimming and J lost 3 bases; unmatched junction nucleotides: 9. The CDR3 DNA reads TGTGCCAGCAGCCTCCCCAGGGACAGTTACACCGGGGAGCTGTTTTTT. Amino acid sequence: CASSLPRDSYTGELFF. The full variable domain, with the rest looked up from reference TRBV9 and TRBJ2-2, is DSGVTQTPKHLITATGQRVTLRCSPRSGDLSVYWYQQSLDQGLQFLIQYYNGEERAKGNILERFSAQQFPDLHSELNLSSLELGDSALYFCASSLPRDSYTGELFFGEGSRLTVL.

This clonotype appeared a few times. This chain links TRBV30 with TRBJ1-3, with D uncertain. The CDR3 contains 16 residues. The ends were cut back, 3 bases at V and 2 bases at J, with 17 bases in the middle. The germline V gene has CDR1 GTSNPN and CDR2 SVGIG (reference sequence). The CDR3 nucleotides read TGTGCCTGGAGCCGCCAAAGGGCAGAAACTGGAAACACCATATATTTT. Translating it yields CAWSRQRAETGNTIYF. Using reference TRBV30 and TRBJ1-3 for the parts outside the CDR3, the full variable domain is SQTIHQWPATLVQPVGSPLSLECTVEGTSNPNLYWYRQAAGRGLQLLFYSVGIGQISSEVPQNLSASRPQDRQFILSSKKLLLSDSGFYLCAWSRQRAETGNTIYFGEGSWLTVV.

This clonotype turned up a few times. This rearrangement joins TRBV3-1 to TRBJ1-1; D not certain. The V end was cut by 3 bases, the J end by 4 bases, with 12 bases between. The CDR3 runs to 14 residues. Germline CDR1 reads LGHDT; CDR2 reads YNNKEL (reference sequence). CDR3: CASSQGISRTEAFF. The CDR3, as DNA: TGTGCCAGCAGCCAGGGGATTAGTCGCACTGAAGCTTTCTTT.

This clonotype turned up a few times. V usage is TRBV20-1 and J usage is TRBJ2-1; 9 nucleotides line up with TRBD2. Germline CDR1 and CDR2: DFQATT and SNEGSKA (reference sequence). Trimming removed 5 bases from V and 2 bases from J; junction bases left unmatched: 7. The CDR3 loop spans 15 amino acids. As DNA, the CDR3 is TGCAGTGCTTTCCTCCTAGCGGGGACCTACAATGAGCAGTTCTTC. Residues: CSAFLLAGTYNEQFF.

This clonotype came up many times. The chain carries TRBV4-1 and TRBJ2-7, with 10 bases lining up with TRBD2. Trimming cost V 4 bases and J 2 bases; bases outside gene matches: 5. The CDR3 totals 15 residues. Looked up from germline, CDR1 is MGHRA and CDR2 is YSYEKL. The CDR3 loop reads CASSPQRGGPYEQYF. CDR3 coding DNA: TGCGCCAGCAGCCCCCAGCGGGGGGGCCCCTACGAGCAGTACTTC.

The rearrangement links TRBV7-3 to TRBJ2-5; 7 bases fit TRBD1. V gave up 2 bases and J gave up 2 bases; unmatched junction bases: 5. Germline V lookup: CDR1 SGHTA, CDR2 FQGTGA. The CDR3 sequence is 15 residues long. CDR3 sequence (DNA): TGTGCCAGCAGCTTATCCGGGACAGCTCAAGAGACCCAGTACTTC. Its protein product is CASSLSGTAQETQYF.

Only a few counts were recorded for this clonotype. This chain connects TRBV20-1 to TRBJ2-7, with 11 positions matching TRBD2. Germline values: CDR1 DFQATT, CDR2 SNEGSKA (reference sequence). J gave up 0 bases and V 0 bases, and 1 base lay outside the gene matches. The CDR3 covers 15 residues. CDR3 loop: CSARDGTSGSYEQYF. CDR3 nucleotides: TGCAGTGCTAGAGACGGGACTAGCGGCTCCTACGAGCAGTACTTC.

The rearrangement uses TRBV21-1 and TRBJ2-5; TRBD1 is the table's D call, not checked against the DNA. TRBV21-1 is a listed pseudogene. This CDR3 has 13 residues. The CDR3 spells CASGRGPRETQYF. The CDR3 nucleotides read TGTGCCAGCGGGAGGGGGCCCCGAGAGACCCAGTACTTC.

The V call is TRBV25-1, the J call TRBJ2-7, with 12 bases fitting TRBD2. The CDR3 contains 13 residues. The ends lost 10 bases at V and 2 bases at J; junction bases unmatched: 3. Germline V gives CDR1 MGHDK, CDR2 SYGVNS. The CDR3 bases are TGTGCCACCGGACTAGCGGGGACCTACGAGCAGTACTTC. Amino acids: CATGLAGTYEQYF.